Listed below are T cell receptor beta chains from one sample, sequenced in a study of radiation and T cells in renal cell carcinoma. The protocol was immunoSEQ multiplex PCR, while the TCRdb copy is restricted to in-frame clones and leaves out a portion. The table lists approximately 100,000 clones, 65% to 90% of them singletons. Sequenced material: blood, taken from a patient whose treatment included radiotherapy and nephrectomy. The receptors here all came from a man aged 45-60 years with renal cell carcinoma. Both conserved end residues are part of each CDR3. D genes are given only for firm matches. Clone size is shown for a subset of rows, as once, few, many or a class of expanded clone.

TRBV7-9	TRBD1	once	TRBJ1-2	TGTGCCAGCAGCTCAGATGCAGGGGGCTATGGCTACACCTTC	CASSSDAGGYGYTF
TRBV10-1	NA	few	TRBJ1-1	TGCGCCAGCAGTGAGGGTGGTTACGCGGAAGCTTTCTTT	CASSEGGYAEAFF
TRBV19	TRBD1	NA	TRBJ1-5	TGTGCCACCGGGGACAGACGCAATCAGCCCCAGCATTTT	CATGDRRNQPQHF
TRBV30	NA	NA	TRBJ1-2	TGTGCCTGGCAACAGGGTGACTATGGCTACACCTTC	CAWQQGDYGYTF
TRBV28	NA	once	TRBJ1-2	TGTGCCAGCAACCTCGCCGGGACGCCGAACTATGGCTACACCTTC	CASNLAGTPNYGYTF
TRBV6-5	NA	NA	TRBJ2-7	TGTGCCAGCACCAGGGGATTCGACGAGCAGTACTTC	CASTRGFDEQYF
TRBV7-2	TRBD2	NA	TRBJ2-5	TGTGCCAGCAGCCAGAGCGGGGTACAAGAGACCCAGTACTTC	CASSQSGVQETQYF
TRBV7-9	TRBD1	NA	TRBJ2-5	TGTGCCAGCAGCTCCTCCGTCGGGCAGGGGGCCCAAGAGACCCAGTACTTC	CASSSSVGQGAQETQYF
TRBV7-9	NA	once	TRBJ1-1	TGTGCCAGCAGCCCACACCGGGTAGCCGGAATAGAAGCTTTCTTT	CASSPHRVAGIEAFF
TRBV5-1	NA	once	TRBJ2-7	TGCGCCAGCAGCACGGGACTGGGGGATTACGAGCAGTACTTC	CASSTGLGDYEQYF
TRBV7-8	TRBD2	once	TRBJ2-2	TGTGCCAGCAGCCCGAGACTAGCGGGGGGCTCTAGGGAGCTGTTTTTT	CASSPRLAGGSRELFF
TRBV7-9	NA	NA	TRBJ1-3	TGTGCCAGCAGCTCCTCGGGCTCTGGAAACACCATATATTTT	CASSSSGSGNTIYF